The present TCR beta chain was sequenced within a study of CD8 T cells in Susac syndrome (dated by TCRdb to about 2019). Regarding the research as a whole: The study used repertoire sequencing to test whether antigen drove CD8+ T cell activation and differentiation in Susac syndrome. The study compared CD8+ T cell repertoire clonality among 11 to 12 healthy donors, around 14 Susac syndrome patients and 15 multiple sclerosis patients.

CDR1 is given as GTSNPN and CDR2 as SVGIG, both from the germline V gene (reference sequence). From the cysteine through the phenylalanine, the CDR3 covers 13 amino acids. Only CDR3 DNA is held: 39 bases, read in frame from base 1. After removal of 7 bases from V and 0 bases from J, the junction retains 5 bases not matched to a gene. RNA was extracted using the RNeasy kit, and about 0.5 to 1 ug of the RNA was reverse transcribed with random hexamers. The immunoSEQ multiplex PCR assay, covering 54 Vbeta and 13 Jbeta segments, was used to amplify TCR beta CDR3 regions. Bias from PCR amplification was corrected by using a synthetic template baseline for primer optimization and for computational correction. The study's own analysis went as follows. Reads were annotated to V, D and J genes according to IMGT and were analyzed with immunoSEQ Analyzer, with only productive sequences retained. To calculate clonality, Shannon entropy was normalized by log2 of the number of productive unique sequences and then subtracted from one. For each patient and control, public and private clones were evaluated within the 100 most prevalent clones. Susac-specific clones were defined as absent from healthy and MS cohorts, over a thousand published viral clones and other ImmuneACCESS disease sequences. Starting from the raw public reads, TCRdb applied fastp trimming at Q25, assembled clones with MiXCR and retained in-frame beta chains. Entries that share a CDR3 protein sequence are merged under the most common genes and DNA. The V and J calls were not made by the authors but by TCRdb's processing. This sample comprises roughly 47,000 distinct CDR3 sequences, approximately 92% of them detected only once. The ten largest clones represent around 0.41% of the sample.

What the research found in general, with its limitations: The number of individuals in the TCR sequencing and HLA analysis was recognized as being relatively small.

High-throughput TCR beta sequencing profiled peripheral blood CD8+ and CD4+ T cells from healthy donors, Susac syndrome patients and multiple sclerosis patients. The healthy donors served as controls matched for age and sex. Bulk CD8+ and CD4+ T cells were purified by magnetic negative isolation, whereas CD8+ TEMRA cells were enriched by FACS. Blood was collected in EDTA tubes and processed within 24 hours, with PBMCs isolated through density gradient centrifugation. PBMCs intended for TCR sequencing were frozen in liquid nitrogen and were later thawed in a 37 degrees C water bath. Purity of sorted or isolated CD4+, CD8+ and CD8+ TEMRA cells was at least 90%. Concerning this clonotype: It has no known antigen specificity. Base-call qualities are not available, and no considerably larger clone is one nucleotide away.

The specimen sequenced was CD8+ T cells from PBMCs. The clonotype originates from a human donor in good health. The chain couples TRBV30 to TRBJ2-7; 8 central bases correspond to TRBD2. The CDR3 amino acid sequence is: CASRREDSYEQYF. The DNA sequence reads TGTGCCTCCCGGCGGGAGGACTCCTACGAGCAGTACTTC.